A single sample gave rise to the 32 T cell receptor beta chains below, sequenced in a study of blood T cell repertoires in COVID-19 (dated by TCRdb to 2018 to 2021). The library relied on the immunoSEQ multiplex PCR assay. The table comes from immuneACCESS by way of TCRdb, which keeps in-frame sequences with V and J called. Part of the clones is missing from these tables; in studies checked, under half for an unresolved V gene and the rest for unknown reasons. Present in this sample are 150,000 or so clones, over 75% of which were seen just once. The ten largest clones represent 13% of the sample. The specimen was peripheral blood. These receptors were obtained from a young man with COVID-19, enrolled during active disease.

V gene TRBV15 combines with J gene TRBJ2-5, with 9 positions matching TRBD1. CDR3 size: 16 residues. V was pared by 0 bases and J by 2 bases, with 4 bases of the junction left unmatched. Germline values: CDR1 LNHNV, CDR2 YYDKDF (reference sequence). The CDR3 here is CATSRDRGTGQETQYF. The CDR3 DNA follows: TGTGCCACCAGCAGAGATCGGGGGACAGGGCAAGAGACCCAGTACTTC.

This chain joins TRBV28 and TRBJ1-6; 7 positions match TRBD1. Per the germline V gene, CDR1 is MDHEN and CDR2 is SYDVKM. V was clipped by 6 bases and J by 5 bases; unmatched bases: 10. The CDR3 consists of 16 residues. As DNA, the CDR3 is TGTGCCAGCAGCTCCCCCGGGACAGAGGATAATTCACCCCTCCACTTT. Translation gives CASSSPGTEDNSPLHF.

Worth noting for this clone: This CDR3 is also generated by other DNA sequences in the sample. The V gene is TRBV20-1, the J gene TRBJ2-7; tentative D call: TRBD1 (6 bases). The V and J ends lost 6 bases and 0 bases respectively, with 6 bases between them. The CDR3 has 11 residues. Germline-derived CDR1 and CDR2 are DFQATT and SNEGSKA (reference sequence). For the CDR3, the DNA is TGCAGTGCAGGGGGCTCCTACGAGCAGTACTTC. Residues: CSAGGSYEQYF.

The J gene is TRBJ2-1, the V gene TRBV9, with 13 bases that match TRBD2. The V gene end was trimmed by 0 bases and the J gene end by 15 bases; junction bases not matched to a gene: 12. This CDR3 is 16 amino acids long. The germline V gene encodes CDR1 SGDLS and CDR2 YYNGEE. CDR3: CASSVDGGTSGILLFF. CDR3 DNA sequence: TGTGCCAGCAGCGTAGATGGGGGGACTAGCGGGATTCTGCTGTTCTTC.

V and J are TRBV7-8 and TRBJ1-2; D is ambiguous. Trimming removed 5 bases from V and 2 bases from J, with 15 bases in between. The CDR3 has 15 residues. Germline V gives CDR1 SGHVS, CDR2 FQNEAQ. DNA for the CDR3: TGTGCCAGCAGCGCCATGGCGGGCCGGAACTATGGCTACACCTTC. It is translated as CASSAMAGRNYGYTF.

The chain joins TRBV7-3 to TRBJ2-1, with D maybe TRBD2 (6 bases). The CDR3 is 14 amino acids. Germline loops: CDR1 SGHTA, CDR2 FQGTGA. V was pared by 2 bases and J by 6 bases, with 11 bases between. CDR3 nucleotides: TGTGCCAGCAGCTTAGCGGGCGGGGTCAATGAGCAGTTCTTC. It translates to CASSLAGGVNEQFF. Supplemented by reference TRBV7-3 and TRBJ2-1, the full variable domain reads GAGVSQTPSNKVTEKGKYVELRCDPISGHTALYWYRQSLGQGPEFLIYFQGTGAADDSGLPNDRFFAVRPEGSVSTLKIQRTERGDSAVYLCASSLAGGVNEQFFGPGTRLTVL.

This chain uses TRBV15 with TRBJ1-2; 7 positions match TRBD1. CDR3 length equals 14 residues. Germline CDR1 LNHNV, CDR2 YYDKDF (reference sequence). V trimming: 1 base; J trimming: 7 bases; junction bases outside the gene matches: 6. CDR3 nucleotide sequence: TGTGCCACCAGCAGAGGTACAGGGGTAGGTGGCTACACCTTC. It encodes CATSRGTGVGGYTF.

This clone was counted once. This chain connects TRBV6-2 or TRBV6-3 to TRBJ2-1, with 9 bases that match TRBD1. The V gene end was trimmed by 6 bases and the J gene end by 6 bases; junction bases not matched to a gene: 6. Germline-derived CDR1 and CDR2 are MNHEY and SVGEGT. This CDR3 spans 14 amino acids. The CDR3, as DNA: TGTGCCAGCAGCATCGGGACAGGGATCAATGAGCAGTTCTTC. Protein product: CASSIGTGINEQFF.

Many counts were recorded for this clone. V is TRBV20-1 and J is TRBJ2-1; no clear D gene. The CDR3 spans 10 residues. The V end lost 6 bases, the J end lost 9 bases, and 9 bases lay between the germline ends. Germline CDR1 reads DFQATT; CDR2 reads SNEGSKA (reference sequence). The CDR3 DNA reads as TGCAGTGCCGTACGGGTTGAGCAGTTCTTC. It specifies CSAVRVEQFF.

The chain uses TRBV27 and TRBJ2-1, with D maybe TRBD1 (5 bases). This CDR3 has 13 residues. The germline V gene has CDR1 MNHEY and CDR2 SMNVEV (reference sequence). With 4 bases removed from V and 7 bases from J, the gap between germline ends came to 11 bases. CDR3 protein: CASSSSGWNEQFF. In DNA, the CDR3 is TGTGCCAGCAGTTCGTCAGGGTGGAATGAGCAGTTCTTC.

The rearrangement links TRBV9 to TRBJ2-1; 8 nucleotides match TRBD1. Looked up from germline, CDR1 is SGDLS and CDR2 is YYNGEE. The CDR3 length is 17 residues. V lost 0 bases, J lost 0 bases, and 5 bases stayed unmatched. CDR3 sequence: CASSVDRQGLSYNEQFF. CDR3 DNA sequence: TGTGCCAGCAGCGTAGATCGACAGGGGCTCTCCTACAATGAGCAGTTCTTC. Using reference TRBV9 and TRBJ2-1 for the parts outside the CDR3, the full variable domain is DSGVTQTPKHLITATGQRVTLRCSPRSGDLSVYWYQQSLDQGLQFLIQYYNGEERAKGNILERFSAQQFPDLHSELNLSSLELGDSALYFCASSVDRQGLSYNEQFFGPGTRLTVL.

The chain uses TRBV28 and TRBJ2-7; unclear D gene. Germline CDR1 and CDR2: MDHEN and SYDVKM. The CDR3 is made up of 15 amino acids. The germline V and J ends were trimmed by 6 bases and 3 bases, with 18 bases remaining between them. CDR3 DNA sequence: TGTGCCAGCAGCCCCTACCCAAGCCACCACTACGAGCAGTACTTC. It yields the protein CASSPYPSHHYEQYF. The full variable domain, in which reference TRBV28 and TRBJ2-7 provide the parts outside the CDR3, is DVKVTQSSRYLVKRTGEKVFLECVQDMDHENMFWYRQDPGLGLRLIYFSYDVKMKEKGDIPEGYSVSREKKERFSLILESASTNQTSMYLCASSPYPSHHYEQYFGPGTRLTVT.

V is TRBV5-6 and J is TRBJ2-5; 8 bases fit TRBD2. The CDR3 length is 12 residues. Germline lookup yields CDR1 SGHDT and CDR2 YYEEEE. V dropped 10 bases and J dropped 6; count of bases not matched to a gene: 8. CDR3 DNA sequence: TGTGCCCGGGGGGGTATCGGGAAGACCCAGTACTTC. This gives the protein CARGGIGKTQYF.

The chain combines TRBV19 with TRBJ2-4, with D unresolved. The germline V gene has CDR1 LNHDA and CDR2 SQIVND (reference sequence). The V end lost 5 bases, the J end lost 0 bases, and 14 bases lay between the germline ends. CDR3 length equals 16 residues. The CDR3 reads CASSLLFKPAKNIQYF. The CDR3 DNA follows: TGTGCCAGTAGTCTCCTCTTTAAGCCAGCCAAAAACATTCAGTACTTC.

This chain connects TRBV28 to TRBJ2-7; possibly TRBD2 for D (7 bases). The V end lost 7 bases, the J end lost 2 bases, and 15 bases lay between the germline ends. Germline V gene data show CDR1 as MDHEN and CDR2 as SYDVKM. This CDR3 spans 14 amino acids. This CDR3 reads CASNSRGAPYEQYF. CDR3 coding DNA: TGTGCCAGCAACTCACGGGGGGCCCCCTACGAGCAGTACTTC.

The chain uses TRBV4-3 and TRBJ2-7; the match to TRBD2 covers 13 bases. J lost 6 bases, V lost 1 base, and 3 bases had no gene match. Per the germline V gene, CDR1 is LGHNA and CDR2 is YSLEER. The CDR3 spans 15 residues. The CDR3 spells CASSQGLAGGSEQYF. CDR3 coding DNA: TGCGCCAGCAGCCAAGGACTAGCGGGAGGTAGCGAGCAGTACTTC.

The J gene is TRBJ2-3, the V gene TRBV6-6; D remains ambiguous. V was cut by 2 bases and J by 4 bases, with 7 bases left in between. The CDR3 contains 13 residues. CDR1 is MNHNY and CDR2 is SVGAGI in the germline V gene (reference sequence). The CDR3 region is CASSYISPDTQYF. The CDR3 bases are TGTGCCAGCAGTTACATATCCCCAGATACGCAGTATTTT.

This clone occurred once. The chain carries TRBV24-1 and TRBJ2-1; the match to TRBD2 covers 11 bases. Germline loops: CDR1 KGHDR, CDR2 SFDVKD. CDR3 length: 16 residues. V was pared by 0 bases and J by 8 bases, with 5 bases of the junction left unmatched. This CDR3 is CATSDLVAGGLDEQFF. CDR3 nucleotides: TGTGCCACCAGTGATTTGGTAGCGGGAGGGCTGGATGAGCAGTTCTTC.

This rearrangement joins TRBV4-3 to TRBJ1-2, with 7 bases fitting TRBD1. The CDR3 is made up of 17 amino acids. V lost 3 bases to trimming and J lost 5 bases; unmatched junction nucleotides: 15. In germline, CDR1 is LGHNA, CDR2 YSLEER. Written as DNA, the CDR3 is TGCGCCAGCAGCCACGTGGGACGGGGACAGAGACCTTATGGCTACACCTTC. It specifies CASSHVGRGQRPYGYTF.

V usage is TRBV24-1 and J usage is TRBJ2-5; 8 nucleotides align to TRBD2. Germline CDR1 KGHDR, CDR2 SFDVKD. V shed 3 bases, J shed 5 bases, and the junction held 1 base outside the gene matches. The CDR3 sequence is 13 residues long. The CDR3 DNA reads as TGTGCCACCAGTGATCGCGGGAGGGAGACCCAGTACTTC. This sequence encodes CATSDRGRETQYF.

The gene calls are TRBV27 and TRBJ2-5; 8 nucleotides match TRBD2. This CDR3 contains 11 residues. Germline-derived CDR1 and CDR2 are MNHEY and SMNVEV (reference sequence). V was pared by 8 bases and J by 5 bases, with 1 base of the junction left unmatched. The CDR3 loop is CASPGGETQYF. The CDR3 DNA sequence: TGTGCCAGCCCGGGAGGGGAGACCCAGTACTTC.

V gene TRBV28 combines with J gene TRBJ2-7; 9 bases fit TRBD1. The germline gives CDR1 MDHEN, CDR2 SYDVKM. The CDR3 is made up of 12 amino acids. Germline trimming cut 10 bases from V and 4 bases from J; bases unmatched to any gene: 5. The CDR3 DNA is TGTGCCACCGTGGGACAGGGTTACGAGCAGTACTTC. Amino acids: CATVGQGYEQYF.

The chain joins TRBV7-9 to TRBJ1-6; D not resolved. Germline V lookup: CDR1 SEHNR, CDR2 FQNEAQ (reference sequence). The CDR3 covers 14 residues. The germline V and J ends were trimmed by 1 base and 6 bases, with 7 bases remaining between them. The CDR3 protein is CASSLVLGNSPLHF. The CDR3 DNA reads TGTGCCAGCAGCTTAGTCCTCGGTAATTCACCCCTCCACTTT.

The chain couples TRBV9 to TRBJ2-2; D uncertain. CDR1 and CDR2 from the germline V gene are SGDLS and YYNGEE. Trimming stripped 5 bases from V and 6 bases from J, with 14 bases between. The CDR3 totals 14 residues. The CDR3 region is CASSKRSQAGELFF. The CDR3 nucleotides read TGTGCCAGCAGTAAACGATCTCAGGCCGGGGAGCTGTTTTTT.

The J gene is TRBJ1-3, the V gene TRBV21-1; the DNA was not compared with TRBD1, the D call given in the table. TRBV21-1 is labeled a pseudogene. The CDR3 sequence is 14 residues long. CDR3 coding DNA: TGTGCCAGCAGCACTCAGGGGGAAGGAAACACCATATATTTT. Protein: CASSTQGEGNTIYF.

V usage is TRBV6-1 and J usage is TRBJ1-2; D unresolved. Trimming took 1 base from V and 2 from J, leaving 5 bases between them. CDR3 length equals 13 residues. Looked up from germline, CDR1 is MNHNS and CDR2 is SASEGT. The CDR3 here is CASSEGGNYGYTF. The CDR3 coding sequence is TGTGCCAGCAGTGAAGGAGGGAACTATGGCTACACCTTC.

The chain combines TRBV10-3 with TRBJ2-7; possible D gene TRBD1, 5 bases. Germline-derived CDR1 and CDR2 are ENHRY and SYGVKD. Trimming stripped 0 bases from V and 11 bases from J, with 11 bases between. This CDR3 is 12 amino acids long. The CDR3 DNA is TGTGCCATCAGTGAGTCAAGGGAAGGGGAGTACTTC. Protein: CAISESREGEYF.

This chain joins TRBV5-6 and TRBJ1-1; D gene ambiguous. The V gene lost 0 bases and the J gene lost 1 base, with 4 bases spanning the gap. The CDR3 contains 13 residues. CDR1 and CDR2 (germline): SGHDT, YYEEEE. The CDR3 loop is CASSLGRNTEAFF. The CDR3 bases are TGTGCCAGCAGCTTGGGTAGGAACACTGAAGCTTTCTTT.

V gene TRBV6-1 combines with J gene TRBJ1-4; D might be TRBD1 (5 bases). The CDR3 consists of 12 residues. Deletions cut 3 bases from V and 7 bases from J, with 6 bases between. CDR1 is MNHNS, CDR2 SASEGT, per germline. For the CDR3, the DNA is TGTGCCAGCAGTGACAGGGCTGAAAAACTGTTTTTT. Protein sequence: CASSDRAEKLFF.

The genes are TRBV4-3 and TRBJ2-5; 11 bases align to TRBD2. The CDR3 totals 15 residues. In germline, CDR1 is LGHNA, CDR2 YSLEER. Trimming cost V 0 bases and J 7 bases; bases outside gene matches: 4. The CDR3 loop is CASSQDTSGRGTQYF. CDR3 sequence (DNA): TGCGCCAGCAGCCAAGATACTAGCGGGAGAGGGACCCAGTACTTC.

The chain employs TRBV3-1 (or the pseudogene TRBV3-2) and TRBJ1-2; D might be TRBD1 (5 bases). The CDR3 covers 14 residues. V lost 4 bases to trimming and J lost 3 bases, with 12 bases between them. Germline CDR1 reads LGHDT; CDR2 reads YNNKEL (reference sequence). The CDR3 region has the DNA TGTGCCAGCAGCCCGGACACAAACCACTATGGCTACACCTTC. Its translation: CASSPDTNHYGYTF.

The chain couples TRBV29-1 to TRBJ2-7, with 12 bases identical to TRBD2. Trimming cost V 6 bases and J 4 bases; bases outside gene matches: 4. The CDR3 sequence is 13 residues long. CDR1 and CDR2 from the germline V gene are SQVTM and ANQGSEA. CDR3 protein: CSVKTSGSYEQYF. As DNA, the CDR3 is TGCAGCGTAAAGACTAGCGGGAGTTACGAGCAGTACTTC.